A selection of T cell receptor beta chains follows, all from one sample in a study of beta chain features in type 1 diabetes. Only in-frame clones appear in the TCRdb table, and some are missing; sequencing was by immunoSEQ multiplex PCR. The table shows more than 150,000 clones, with about 13% occurring only once. Sequencing was done on a sample of central memory CD4+ T cells from blood. The origin of the receptors is a woman aged 18-29 years in good health. Both conserved end residues are part of each CDR3. A D gene is named only where the DNA matches it firmly. The size of a clone is reported for some rows only, either as once, few or many, or as a class for expanded clones.

clone_size,v_call,j_call,d_call,cdr3_aa,cdr3_nt
NA,TRBV6-6,TRBJ2-2,TRBD2,CASSPELAGATGELFF,TGTGCCAGCAGCCCAGAACTAGCGGGGGCCACCGGGGAGCTGTTTTTT
NA,TRBV5-1,TRBJ1-1,NA,CASSPSYGAVTEAFF,TGCGCCAGCAGCCCATCCTATGGGGCGGTCACTGAAGCTTTCTTT
few,TRBV15,TRBJ2-1,NA,CATKDIGGRVQFF,TGTGCCACCAAAGATATAGGAGGGCGGGTTCAGTTCTTC
few,TRBV7-9,TRBJ2-1,NA,CASAGSTQFNEQFF,TGTGCCAGCGCAGGGTCCACCCAATTCAATGAGCAGTTCTTC
NA,TRBV15,TRBJ2-5,TRBD2,CATSRDKVAGAVTQYF,TGTGCCACCAGCAGAGATAAGGTAGCGGGAGCGGTGACCCAGTACTTC
NA,TRBV9,TRBJ1-5,TRBD1,CASSVGTGGAEPQHF,TGTGCCAGCAGCGTGGGGACAGGGGGCGCGGAGCCCCAGCATTTT
NA,TRBV18,TRBJ1-1,TRBD1,CASSPQGARTEAFF,TGTGCCAGCTCACCTCAGGGGGCGCGGACTGAAGCTTTCTTT
few,TRBV14,TRBJ2-2,NA,CASSLQALSSSTGELFF,TGTGCCAGCAGCCTTCAAGCCCTAAGCTCCTCCACCGGGGAGCTGTTTTTT
NA,TRBV30,TRBJ2-1,TRBD1,CAWSRRQGMEQFF,TGTGCCTGGAGCAGACGACAGGGCATGGAGCAGTTCTTC
once,TRBV19,TRBJ2-1,TRBD2,CASSSGRGPNEQFF,TGTGCCAGTTCGAGCGGGAGGGGCCCCAATGAGCAGTTCTTC
few,TRBV6-1,TRBJ1-2,TRBD1,CASRADRGKIGYTF,TGTGCCAGCAGGGCGGACAGGGGAAAGATTGGCTACACCTTC
NA,TRBV7-2,TRBJ2-1,TRBD2,CASSKGTNNEQFF,TGTGCCAGCAGCAAAGGGACTAACAATGAGCAGTTCTTC
few,TRBV7-2,TRBJ2-1,NA,CASSLQGYEQFF,TGTGCCAGCAGCTTACAGGGTTATGAGCAGTTCTTC
NA,TRBV30,TRBJ2-6,NA,CAWRPRAGANVLTF,TGTGCCTGGAGGCCGAGGGCGGGGGCCAACGTCCTGACTTTC
few,TRBV27,TRBJ1-2,NA,CASSRAGGVDYGYTF,TGTGCCAGCAGCCGAGCGGGAGGTGTTGACTATGGCTACACCTTC
NA,TRBV28,TRBJ2-7,NA,CASNIQGYNEQYF,TGTGCCAGCAATATCCAGGGTTACAACGAGCAGTACTTC
NA,TRBV5-1,TRBJ2-3,TRBD2,CASSFGGTSVADTQYF,TGCGCCAGCAGCTTCGGCGGGACTAGCGTTGCAGATACGCAGTATTTT
few,TRBV5-1,TRBJ2-7,NA,CASSPTGEYEQYF,TGCGCCAGCAGCCCGACAGGAGAATACGAGCAGTACTTC
NA,TRBV11-1,TRBJ2-1,NA,CASSLVVAEQFF,TGTGCCAGCAGTTTGGTGGTAGCGGAGCAGTTCTTC
few,TRBV6-6,TRBJ2-5,NA,CASRPSYSGNQETQYF,TGTGCCAGCAGACCTTCTTATAGCGGTAACCAAGAGACCCAGTACTTC
few,TRBV5-1,TRBJ1-1,NA,CASSSPMSGELNTEAFF,TGCGCCAGCAGCTCCCCTATGTCCGGGGAATTGAACACTGAAGCTTTCTTT
few,TRBV5-6,TRBJ2-2,TRBD1,CASSLDRGRITGELFF,TGTGCCAGCAGCTTGGACAGGGGGCGAATCACCGGGGAGCTGTTTTTT